The clone carrying this TCR beta chain was recorded many times. This specimen comes from a study of T-cell reconstitution after alpha-beta-depleted transplantation in children. The library targeted TCRbeta and was prepared with unique molecular identifiers. TCRdb analysed the PCR reads with MiXCR anew, one entry per CDR3 protein. The sample records nearly 200,000 distinct CDR3 sequences, 5.5% to 7% being singletons. V was clipped by 6 bases and J by 2 bases, with 13 bases between them. Germline lookup yields CDR1 SGHDN and CDR2 FVKESK. This CDR3 region has 14 residues. This receptor was identified in a girl under three years old with combined immunodeficiency, due to receive a stem cell transplant. Specimen: PBMCs, collected before TCRalphabeta/CD19-depleted stem cell transplant. The V gene is TRBV14, the J gene TRBJ1-2; D remains ambiguous. The DNA of the CDR3 is TGTGCCAGCAGTGCTACGTACACAAACTATGGCTACACCTTC. Protein: CASSATYTNYGYTF.